The rows below give T cell receptor beta chains drawn from one sample of a study of blood T cell repertoires in COVID-19. Profiling relied on immunoSEQ multiplex PCR, and the TCRdb table lists in-frame clones only, not all of them. The sample comprises about 95,000 clones, approximately 80% of which are singletons, and 24% rests with the top ten. Sequenced input: peripheral blood. These receptors came from a human donor in a cohort sampled during active COVID-19. The CDR3 runs from the conserved cysteine through the conserved F or W. D genes are given only for firm matches. Some rows mark clone size as missing; the rest say once, few, many or name a class of expanded clone.

TRBJ1-6,TRBV5-1,TRBD1,NA,CASSLGQGALADNSPLHF,TGCGCCAGCAGCCTGGGACAGGGGGCCCTTGCCGATAATTCACCCCTCCACTTT
TRBJ1-2,TRBV12-5,NA,NA,CASGQGTTGYGYTF,TGTGCTAGTGGTCAGGGGACAACCGGCTATGGCTACACCTTC
TRBJ1-2,TRBV2,TRBD1,NA,CASSPGQGAGGYTF,TGTGCCAGCAGTCCGGGACAGGGGGCGGGTGGCTACACCTTC
TRBJ2-4,TRBV28,NA,NA,CASTLGGSRSKNIQYF,TGTGCCAGCACCCTGGGAGGCAGCCGATCCAAAAACATTCAGTACTTC
TRBJ1-2,TRBV12-3/TRBV12-4,NA,NA,CASSYRNYGYTF,TGTGCCAGCAGTTATCGGAACTATGGCTACACCTTC
TRBJ1-5,TRBV28,TRBD1,NA,CASSPRQGVAGNQPQHF,TGTGCCAGCAGTCCTAGACAGGGGGTCGCGGGCAATCAGCCCCAGCATTTT
TRBJ2-3,TRBV5-1,NA,NA,CASSNRGAYTDTQYF,TGCGCCAGCAGCAATCGGGGGGCATACACAGATACGCAGTATTTT
TRBJ1-1,TRBV19,NA,few,CASTIAGRAEAFF,TGTGCCAGTACCATTGCGGGGCGGGCTGAAGCTTTCTTT
TRBJ2-1,TRBV27,TRBD2,NA,CASIASGRASYNEQFF,TGTGCCAGCATTGCTAGCGGGAGGGCCTCCTACAATGAGCAGTTCTTC
TRBJ1-1,TRBV5-1,TRBD1,NA,CASSLQGSNTEAFF,TGCGCCAGCAGCTTACAGGGGTCGAACACTGAAGCTTTCTTT
TRBJ2-3,TRBV12-5,TRBD1,NA,CASGRATGGRDTQYF,TGTGCTAGTGGCCGCGCCACAGGGGGCAGGGATACGCAGTATTTT
TRBJ1-4,TRBV9,TRBD1,NA,CASSPNTGGTNEKLFF,TGTGCCAGCAGCCCGAACACAGGGGGGACTAATGAAAAACTGTTTTTT
TRBJ2-1,TRBV16,TRBD2,once,CASSQLDSGSSYNEQFF,TGTGCCAGCAGCCAACTGGATAGCGGGAGCTCCTACAATGAGCAGTTCTTC
TRBJ2-6,TRBV28,TRBD2,NA,CASSSSGSPAGANVLTF,TGTGCCAGCAGTAGTAGCGGGAGTCCGGCTGGGGCCAACGTCCTGACTTTC
TRBJ2-2,TRBV25-1,NA,NA,CASSEYRQGDTGELFF,TGTGCCAGCAGTGAATACCGGCAGGGCGACACCGGGGAGCTGTTTTTT
TRBJ2-2,TRBV28,TRBD2,once,CASSSSWTSGLTGELFF,TGTGCCAGCAGTTCGAGCTGGACTAGCGGGCTAACCGGGGAGCTGTTTTTT
TRBJ2-7,TRBV4-1,TRBD1,NA,CASSPGTGTYEQYF,TGCGCCAGCAGCCCTGGGACAGGTACCTACGAGCAGTACTTC
TRBJ1-4,TRBV11-2,NA,NA,CASSPMTGPNEKLFF,TGTGCCAGCAGCCCTATGACAGGTCCTAATGAAAAACTGTTTTTT
TRBJ2-1,TRBV19,NA,NA,CASSLGGGSVGEQFF,TGTGCCAGTAGTCTAGGGGGAGGGTCGGTGGGTGAGCAGTTCTTC
TRBJ2-1,TRBV27,TRBD2,once,CASSLFSGSHNEQFF,TGTGCCAGCAGTTTATTTAGCGGGAGCCACAATGAGCAGTTCTTC
TRBJ1-2,TRBV7-3,TRBD1,NA,CASSQGTGGGYTF,TGTGCCAGCAGCCAAGGGACAGGGGGAGGCTACACCTTC
TRBJ2-4,TRBV28,TRBD1,once,CASSFRNRGAAKNIQYF,TGTGCCAGCAGTTTCCGCAACAGGGGGGCGGCCAAAAACATTCAGTACTTC
TRBJ1-3,TRBV28,NA,NA,CASSLHRSTSGNTIYF,TGTGCCAGCAGTTTACACAGAAGCACCTCTGGAAACACCATATATTTT
TRBJ2-3,TRBV27,NA,NA,CASSEEDGTDTQYF,TGTGCCAGCAGTGAGGAGGACGGCACAGATACGCAGTATTTT
TRBJ1-2,TRBV11-2,NA,once,CASSEGGLQVGYGYTF,TGTGCCAGCAGCGAAGGGGGTCTTCAAGTGGGCTATGGCTACACCTTC
TRBJ2-2,TRBV12-3/TRBV12-4,NA,NA,CASSFVAAGELFF,TGTGCCAGCAGTTTCGTGGCAGCCGGGGAGCTGTTTTTT
TRBJ2-1,TRBV19,NA,NA,CASSSQDNEQFF,TGTGCCAGTAGTTCTCAGGATAATGAGCAGTTCTTC
TRBJ1-2,TRBV9,TRBD1,once,CASSAQTGVYIGYTF,TGTGCCAGCAGCGCTCAAACAGGGGTCTACATTGGCTACACCTTC
TRBJ2-3,TRBV11-2,TRBD1,NA,CASSKGQTDTQYF,TGTGCCAGCAGCAAGGGACAGACAGATACGCAGTATTTT
TRBJ1-2,TRBV29-1,NA,NA,CSVEGSANYGYTF,TGCAGCGTTGAGGGCAGTGCTAACTATGGCTACACCTTC
TRBJ1-1,TRBV6-5,TRBD1,NA,CASSYSEGQGYTEAFF,TGTGCCAGCAGTTACTCTGAGGGACAGGGTTACACTGAAGCTTTCTTT